This T cell receptor beta chain appears in the sequencing data of a study of T-cell memory formation after mild COVID-19. Notes on the study in general: Contracting CD4+ clones lay largely in CM and EM, with CD8+ ones residing in EMRA.

Trimming took 6 bases from V and 4 from J, leaving 12 bases between them. Per germline, CDR1 DFQATT and CDR2 SNEGSKA (reference sequence). The CDR3 sequence is 12 residues long. TCRdb analysed the 5' RACE reads with MiXCR anew, one entry per CDR3 protein. In the table there are fewer than 40,000 distinct CDR3 sequences, 7% to 8% of which are singletons. This clonotype was detected ten times or more. Its antigen is not known. The sequence came from a man aged 18 to 29 who had mild COVID-19 (a few samples of this study predate the infection). Cell type and time point are not known. The gene calls are TRBV20-1 and TRBJ1-2; perhaps TRBD1 as D (6 bases). Material for sequencing was PBMCs or a T cell subset sorted from them (not recorded which). CDR3 sequence reads: CSAAADSYGYTF. The CDR3 bases are TGCAGTGCCGCGGCGGACAGCTATGGCTACACCTTC.